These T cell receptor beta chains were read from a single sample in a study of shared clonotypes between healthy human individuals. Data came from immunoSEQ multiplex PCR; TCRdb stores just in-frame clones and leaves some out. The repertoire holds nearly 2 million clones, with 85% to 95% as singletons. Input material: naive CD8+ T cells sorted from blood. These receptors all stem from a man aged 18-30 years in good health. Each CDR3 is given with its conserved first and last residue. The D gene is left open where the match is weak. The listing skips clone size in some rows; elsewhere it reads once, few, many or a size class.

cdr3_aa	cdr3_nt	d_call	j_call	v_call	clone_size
CASSLDRSAGYTF	TGTGCCAGCAGCTTGGACAGGTCTGCTGGCTACACCTTC	NA	TRBJ1-2	TRBV5-8	NA
CASSFLSTDTQYF	TGTGCCAGCAGCTTTCTGAGCACAGATACGCAGTATTTT	NA	TRBJ2-3	TRBV5-4	NA
CASSLGLAGEETQYF	TGTGCCAGCAGCTTGGGACTAGCGGGAGAAGAGACCCAGTACTTC	TRBD2	TRBJ2-5	TRBV5-8	NA
CASSLGERRSNTEAFF	TGTGCCAGCAGCTTGGGGGAGCGGCGATCGAACACTGAAGCTTTCTTT	NA	TRBJ1-1	TRBV5-8	NA
CASSLRGGAWGNEQFF	TGCGCCAGCAGCCTCCGGGGGGGGGCCTGGGGCAATGAGCAGTTCTTC	TRBD2	TRBJ2-1	TRBV4-1	NA
CAISEKEGPYSNQPQHF	TGTGCCATCAGTGAGAAGGAGGGGCCGTATAGCAATCAGCCCCAGCATTTT	NA	TRBJ1-5	TRBV10-3	NA
CASRLVGQGETQYF	TGTGCAAGTCGCTTAGTCGGACAGGGGGAGACCCAGTACTTC	NA	TRBJ2-5	TRBV12-2	NA
CASAGGVNTGELFF	TGCGCCAGCGCGGGCGGGGTAAACACCGGGGAGCTGTTTTTT	NA	TRBJ2-2	TRBV4-3	once
CASSEWGTDYSNQPQHF	TGTGCCAGCAGTGAATGGGGGACAGATTATAGCAATCAGCCCCAGCATTTT	TRBD1	TRBJ1-5	TRBV2	NA
CASSVEGDRTDTQYF	TGTGCCAGCAGCGTAGAGGGGGATCGCACAGATACGCAGTATTTT	NA	TRBJ2-3	TRBV9	NA
CASSLGTGVTDTQYF	TGTGCCAGCAGCTTGGGGACGGGCGTCACAGATACGCAGTATTTT	NA	TRBJ2-3	TRBV7-9	NA
CASSLSALADEQFF	TGTGCCAGCAGTTTATCGGCCCTAGCGGATGAGCAGTTCTTC	TRBD2	TRBJ2-1	TRBV27	NA
CASSPERERDYGYTF	TGTGCCAGCAGCCCCGAGAGGGAGCGAGACTATGGCTACACCTTC	NA	TRBJ1-2	TRBV5-6	NA
CATDSIPLENSPLHF	TGTGCCACGGACAGTATTCCCCTTGAAAATTCACCCCTCCACTTT	NA	TRBJ1-6	TRBV6-1	NA
CASSYVGVTNTGELFF	TGTGCCAGCAGTTACGTGGGGGTCACGAACACCGGGGAGCTGTTTTTT	NA	TRBJ2-2	TRBV6-5	once
CASSLWGGQSETQYF	TGTGCCAGCAGCTTGTGGGGAGGACAATCAGAGACCCAGTACTTC	NA	TRBJ2-5	TRBV5-8	once
CASSATESETQYF	TGCGCCAGCAGTGCGACGGAATCGGAGACCCAGTACTTC	NA	TRBJ2-5	TRBV10-1	NA
CASSEAVSGSADEQFF	TGTGCCAGCAGTGAAGCGGTTTCCGGGAGTGCAGATGAGCAGTTCTTC	NA	TRBJ2-1	TRBV2	NA
CASSLVLLAQGSGEQYF	TGTGCCAGCAGCTTAGTGCTATTGGCCCAGGGGTCAGGGGAGCAGTACTTC	NA	TRBJ2-7	TRBV11-2	NA
CASSYGQETQYF	TGTGCCAGCAGTTACGGCCAAGAGACCCAGTACTTC	NA	TRBJ2-5	TRBV6-5	NA
CASSTGQNTEAFF	TGTGCCAGCAGCACGGGGCAGAACACTGAAGCTTTCTTT	NA	TRBJ1-1	TRBV6-6	NA
CASSLGENEQYF	TGTGCCAGCAGCTTGGGAGAAAACGAGCAGTACTTC	NA	TRBJ2-7	TRBV7-9	NA
CASIRSGQHGYTF	TGTGCCAGTATCCGTTCGGGACAACATGGCTACACCTTC	NA	TRBJ1-2	TRBV19	NA
CASSGDSSSGANVLTF	TGCGCCAGCAGTGGGGACAGTAGCTCTGGGGCCAACGTCCTGACTTTC	TRBD1	TRBJ2-6	TRBV10-1	NA
CASSGLAGDYEQYF	TGTGCCAGCAGCGGACTAGCGGGAGACTACGAGCAGTACTTC	TRBD2	TRBJ2-7	TRBV7-9	NA
CAWGDSQYEQYF	TGTGCCTGGGGGGACAGCCAGTACGAGCAGTACTTC	TRBD1	TRBJ2-7	TRBV30	NA
CASSLGVEGPNEQFF	TGTGCCAGCAGCTTAGGGGTTGAGGGTCCAAATGAGCAGTTCTTC	NA	TRBJ2-1	TRBV11-3	NA
CASSVTGVVATGELFF	TGTGCCAGCAGCGTTACAGGAGTAGTAGCCACCGGGGAGCTGTTTTTT	NA	TRBJ2-2	TRBV28	NA
CASSLTITGQSNEKLFF	TGTGCCAGCAGCTTAACTATTACGGGACAGTCTAATGAAAAACTGTTTTTT	TRBD1	TRBJ1-4	TRBV7-6	NA
CASSPSRGSYEQYF	TGTGCCAGCAGTCCCTCCCGGGGGTCCTACGAGCAGTACTTC	NA	TRBJ2-7	TRBV6-6	NA
CASSLASLLQFF	TGTGCCAGCAGCTTAGCCAGCTTATTGCAGTTCTTC	NA	TRBJ2-1	TRBV7-9	NA
CASSHYTEAFF	TGTGCCAGCAGCCATTATACTGAAGCTTTCTTT	NA	TRBJ1-1	TRBV5-6	NA
CASSLVVGEAQYF	TGTGCCAGCAGCTTAGTGGTGGGAGAGGCCCAGTACTTC	NA	TRBJ2-5	TRBV7-9	NA
CAVTPAASGNNEQFF	TGTGCCGTGACTCCGGCGGCTAGCGGCAACAATGAGCAGTTCTTC	TRBD2	TRBJ2-1	TRBV6-5	NA
CASSSQAGGLNTEAFF	TGTGCCAGCAGTTCCCAGGCGGGGGGGCTGAACACTGAAGCTTTCTTT	NA	TRBJ1-1	TRBV6-5	NA
CAREDDTGELFF	TGTGCCAGAGAGGACGACACCGGGGAGCTGTTTTTT	NA	TRBJ2-2	TRBV5-4	NA
CASRTGGSYEQYF	TGTGCCAGCAGAACAGGGGGCTCCTACGAGCAGTACTTC	TRBD1	TRBJ2-7	TRBV6-5	NA
CASSLAGENEQYF	TGTGCCAGCAGCTTAGCGGGGGAAAACGAGCAGTACTTC	NA	TRBJ2-7	TRBV7-9	NA
CASSLEGGQGLIRPGYTF	TGTGCCAGCAGCTTAGAGGGCGGACAGGGATTGATTCGCCCTGGCTACACCTTC	TRBD1	TRBJ1-2	TRBV7-9	NA
CASSYSWTGENYEQFF	TGTGCCAGCAGTTACTCGTGGACAGGGGAAAATTATGAGCAGTTCTTC	TRBD1	TRBJ2-1	TRBV6-5	NA
CASSIGLLGPYEQYF	TGTGCCAGTAGTATAGGACTTCTCGGGCCCTACGAGCAGTACTTC	NA	TRBJ2-7	TRBV19	NA
CASSSDREADTQYF	TGTGCCAGCAGCTCCGACAGGGAGGCAGATACGCAGTATTTT	NA	TRBJ2-3	TRBV9	NA
CASSRTGAGANVLTF	TGTGCCAGCAGTAGGACAGGGGCTGGGGCCAACGTCCTGACTTTC	TRBD1	TRBJ2-6	TRBV27	NA
CASSQGPGTGNTIYF	TGCGCCAGCAGCCAGGGACCCGGGACAGGAAACACCATATATTTT	NA	TRBJ1-3	TRBV4-1	NA
CAWSVSYGNTEAFF	TGTGCCTGGAGTGTTTCGTACGGGAACACTGAAGCTTTCTTT	NA	TRBJ1-1	TRBV30	NA
CASSLAGRTYEQYF	TGTGCCAGCAGCTTGGCTGGCCGGACCTACGAGCAGTACTTC	NA	TRBJ2-7	TRBV5-6	NA
CASRNGNTEAFF	TGTGCCAGCAGAAACGGGAACACTGAAGCTTTCTTT	NA	TRBJ1-1	TRBV6-5	NA
CASSQGTGISPLHF	TGTGCCAGCAGCCAGGGGACAGGGATTTCACCCCTCCACTTT	TRBD1	TRBJ1-6	TRBV14	few
CASSPLAHWDGGTSGHYEQYF	TGTGCCAGCTCACCGTTAGCCCATTGGGACGGGGGGACTAGCGGTCACTACGAGCAGTACTTC	TRBD2	TRBJ2-7	TRBV18	NA